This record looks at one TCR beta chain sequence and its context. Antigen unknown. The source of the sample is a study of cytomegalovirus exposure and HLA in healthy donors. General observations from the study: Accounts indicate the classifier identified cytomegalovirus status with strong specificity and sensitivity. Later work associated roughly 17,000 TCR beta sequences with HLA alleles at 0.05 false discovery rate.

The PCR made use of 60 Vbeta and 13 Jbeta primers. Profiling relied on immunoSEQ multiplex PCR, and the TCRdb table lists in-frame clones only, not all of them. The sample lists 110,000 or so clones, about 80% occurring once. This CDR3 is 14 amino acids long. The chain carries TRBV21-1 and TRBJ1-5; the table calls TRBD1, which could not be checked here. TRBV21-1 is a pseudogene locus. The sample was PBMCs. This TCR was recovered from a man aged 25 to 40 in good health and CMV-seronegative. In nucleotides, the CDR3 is TGTGCCAGCAGCAATACAGGGCCCGCCCAGCCCCAGCATTTT. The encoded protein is CASSNTGPAQPQHF.